Following are 8 T cell receptor beta chains from one sample sequenced in a study of shared clonotypes between healthy human individuals. This table comes from immunoSEQ multiplex PCR, and its TCRdb copy is limited to in-frame clones, with some not included. The sample yields some 600,000 clones, 90% to 97% seen once. Cells designated naive CD8 were CD45RO-negative and were positively selected for CCR7, with terminally differentiated effector memory CD45RA+ cells excluded. The source material was naive CD8+ T cells sorted from blood. These receptor sequences come from a woman in her 30s in good health.

The rearrangement links TRBV5-4 to TRBJ2-7; D may be TRBD1 (5 bases). Trimming stripped 4 bases from V and 2 bases from J, with 19 bases between. In germline, CDR1 is SGHNT, CDR2 YYREEE (reference sequence). The CDR3 is made up of 16 amino acids. The CDR3 reads CASSPNPIRAAYEQYF. The CDR3 region has the DNA TGTGCCAGCAGCCCGAATCCCATCAGGGCCGCCTACGAGCAGTACTTC.

On this clone: The same CDR3 arises from other DNA sequences in this sample as well. The chain couples TRBV28 to TRBJ2-7; TRBD1 is a possible D gene (5 bases). The CDR3 is 13 amino acids. With 6 bases removed from V and 6 bases from J, the gap between germline ends came to 15 bases. The germline gives CDR1 MDHEN, CDR2 SYDVKM. CDR3: CASSLFSGPEQYF. The DNA of the CDR3 is TGTGCCAGCAGCCTCTTCTCAGGGCCCGAGCAGTACTTC.

The rearrangement uses TRBV4-1 and TRBJ2-1; TRBD2 agrees at 11 bases. The V gene's germline CDR1 is MGHRA and CDR2 YSYEKL. The V and J ends lost 3 bases and 0 bases, in that order; junction bases with no gene match: 4. The CDR3 consists of 17 residues. CDR3 DNA sequence: TGCGCCAGCAGCCAGGGACTAGCGGTGAGCTCCTACAATGAGCAGTTCTTC. Its protein is CASSQGLAVSSYNEQFF.

The rearrangement uses TRBV7-8 and TRBJ2-7, with D unclear. Germline V gene lookup returns CDR1 SGHVS and CDR2 FQNEAQ. This CDR3 spans 14 amino acids. V was clipped by 4 bases and J by 1 base, with 11 bases between them. Written as DNA, the CDR3 is TGTGCCAGCAGCTCATTAGTCTCTTCCTACGAGCAGTACTTC. This sequence encodes CASSSLVSSYEQYF.

This clone was recorded only once. V is TRBV4-1 and J is TRBJ2-2; D is undetermined. The CDR3 covers 14 residues. Trimming took off 0 bases at V and 5 bases at J, with 7 bases between the two ends. CDR1 and CDR2 (germline): MGHRA, YSYEKL. CDR3 residues: CASSQDIETGELFF. The DNA for the CDR3 is TGCGCCAGCAGCCAAGATATAGAGACCGGGGAGCTGTTTTTT.

DNA for the CDR3: TGTGCCAGCAGCCTAGGGCCCGGGACAGGGGGCCCTGAAGCTTTCTTT. Its protein product is CASSLGPGTGGPEAFF. The chain couples TRBV27 to TRBJ1-1; TRBD1 aligns across 12 bases. This CDR3 is 16 amino acids long. Germline loops: CDR1 MNHEY, CDR2 SMNVEV (reference sequence). Trimming cost V 6 bases and J 6 bases; bases outside gene matches: 11.

Points on this clone: This same CDR3 is encoded by further DNA sequences in the sample. The chain links TRBV6-5 to TRBJ2-2; TRBD2 is a possible D gene (5 bases). The CDR3 spans 13 residues. Germline V gene lookup returns CDR1 MNHEY and CDR2 SVGAGI. The V end lost 3 bases, the J end lost 5 bases, and 7 bases lay between the germline ends. The CDR3 region is CASSYEGTGELFF. The CDR3 DNA is TGTGCCAGCAGTTATGAGGGAACCGGGGAGCTGTTTTTT.

This clone occurred once. The chain has TRBV27 and TRBJ2-7; 11 positions agree with TRBD1. This CDR3 has 14 amino acids. Germline V CDR1 and CDR2: MNHEY, SMNVEV (reference sequence). J was trimmed by 7 bases and V by 5 bases; bases with no gene match: 7. This chain's CDR3 is CASSVGQGAPEQYF. The CDR3, as DNA: TGTGCCAGCAGTGTAGGACAGGGGGCGCCTGAGCAGTACTTC.